In this sample, the clone carrying this TCR beta chain turned up once. This sample was taken from a study of blood T cell repertoires in COVID-19. Clones were read by immunoSEQ multiplex PCR, and TCRdb kept only the in-frame ones, dropping some. This sample has some 400,000 clones, with about 90% found just once. Per germline, CDR1 MDHEN and CDR2 SYDVKM. Losses at the gene ends were 5 bases for V and 1 base for J; bases not matched to a gene: 12. The CDR3 is 18 amino acids. The chain employs TRBV28 and TRBJ2-5; 11 bases are shared with TRBD1. This receptor was identified in a woman under 40 with COVID-19, enrolled during active disease. The specimen was peripheral blood. The CDR3 spells CASSTGQGARVSQETQYF. CDR3 bases: TGTGCCAGCAGTACAGGACAGGGGGCGAGGGTGTCCCAAGAGACCCAGTACTTC.